Described below is a single T cell receptor beta chain sequence and its context. With 0 bases removed from V and 3 bases from J, the gap between germline ends came to 9 bases. The length of the CDR3 is 14 residues. CDR1 is SEHNR and CDR2 is FQNEAQ in the germline V gene (reference sequence). This record belongs to a study of T cells in Graves' hyperthyroidism and ophthalmopathy. RNA transcripts gave rise to amplified TCR beta CDR3 regions. First-round RT-PCR of the TCR CDR3 relied on the HTBI primer set. TCRdb reprocessed the multiplex PCR reads via MiXCR and lists one record per CDR3 protein. The sample lists approximately 600,000 distinct CDR3 sequences, 20% to 25% occurring once.

Sequencing input: blood. The chain couples TRBV7-9 to TRBJ2-7, with D uncertain. The receptor was derived from a man aged 30 to 39 with Graves' ophthalmopathy. The CDR3 coding sequence is TGTGCCAGCAGCTTAGCCCCCGGAGACTACGAGCAGTACTTC. This codes for CASSLAPGDYEQYF.